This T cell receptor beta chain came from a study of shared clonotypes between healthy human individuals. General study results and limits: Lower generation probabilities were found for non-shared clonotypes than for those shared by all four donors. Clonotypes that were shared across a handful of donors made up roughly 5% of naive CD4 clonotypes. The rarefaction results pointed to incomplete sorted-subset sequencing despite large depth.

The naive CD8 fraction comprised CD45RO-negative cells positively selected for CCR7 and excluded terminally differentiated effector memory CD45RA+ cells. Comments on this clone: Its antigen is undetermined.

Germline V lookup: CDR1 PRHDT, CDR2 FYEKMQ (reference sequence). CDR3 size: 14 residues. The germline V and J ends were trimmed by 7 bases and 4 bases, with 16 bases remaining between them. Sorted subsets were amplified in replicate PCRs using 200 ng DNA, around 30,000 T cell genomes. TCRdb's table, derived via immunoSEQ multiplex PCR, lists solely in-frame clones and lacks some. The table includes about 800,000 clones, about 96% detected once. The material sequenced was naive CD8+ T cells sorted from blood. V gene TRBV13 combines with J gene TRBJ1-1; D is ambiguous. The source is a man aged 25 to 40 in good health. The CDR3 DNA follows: TGTGCCAGCAATTCCTTAGGAGTCGGCACTGAAGCTTTCTTT. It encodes CASNSLGVGTEAFF.